A single sample is the source of the 5 T cell receptor beta chains below, sequenced in a study of CD8 T cells in ankylosing spondylitis. TCRdb analysed the 5' RACE reads with MiXCR anew, one entry per CDR3 protein. Of 200,000 or so distinct CDR3 sequences listed, about 20% are singletons. Sequenced input: blood, either unsorted or a sorted T cell fraction (not recorded which). These receptors all stem from a male donor under 30 with ankylosing spondylitis or in good health (not recorded which).

This clonotype was detected ten times or more. The gene calls are TRBV19 and TRBJ2-3, with no clear D. The germline V gene encodes CDR1 LNHDA and CDR2 SQIVND (reference sequence). The germline V and J ends were trimmed by 5 bases and 2 bases, with 8 bases remaining between them. This CDR3 comprises 13 residues. The CDR3 region is CASSPRFTDTQYF. CDR3 nucleotide sequence: TGTGCCAGTAGTCCGAGGTTCACAGATACGCAGTATTTT.

The gene calls are TRBV24-1 and TRBJ2-3; D remains ambiguous. V was pared by 1 base and J by 1 base, with 11 bases between. This CDR3 spans 16 amino acids. The germline V gene has CDR1 KGHDR and CDR2 SFDVKD. CDR3 sequence reads: CATSDFSDLGTDTQYF. CDR3 DNA: TGTGCCACCAGTGATTTCTCCGACCTCGGCACAGATACGCAGTATTTT.

A few counts support this clonotype. The CDR3 nucleotides read TGTGCCAGCAGCTTAGCTCTTCTAGCGGGAGCTATGGCAGATACGCAGTATTTT. It encodes CASSLALLAGAMADTQYF. The chain has TRBV7-8 and TRBJ2-3; 10 positions match TRBD2. Germline values: CDR1 SGHVS, CDR2 FQNEAQ. The CDR3 consists of 18 residues. Losses at the gene ends were 0 bases for V and 4 bases for J; bases not matched to a gene: 10.

This clonotype was seen ten or more times. The V call is TRBV10-3, the J call TRBJ2-1; TRBD2 matches 10 bases. The CDR3 runs to 14 residues. The germline CDR1 and CDR2 sequences are ENHRY and SYGVKD. V dropped 8 bases and J dropped 2; count of bases not matched to a gene: 3. The CDR3 nucleotides are TGTGCCATCGGGACTAGCGAAACCTACAATGAGCAGTTCTTC. It is translated as CAIGTSETYNEQFF.

This chain uses TRBV20-1 with TRBJ2-5; tentatively, D is TRBD2 (6 bases). The CDR3 length is 15 residues. The V and J ends lost 0 bases and 2 bases respectively, with 13 bases between them. The germline gives CDR1 DFQATT, CDR2 SNEGSKA (reference sequence). The CDR3 is CSAREVGTRQETQYF. DNA for the CDR3: TGCAGTGCTAGAGAGGTCGGGACTCGACAAGAGACCCAGTACTTC.